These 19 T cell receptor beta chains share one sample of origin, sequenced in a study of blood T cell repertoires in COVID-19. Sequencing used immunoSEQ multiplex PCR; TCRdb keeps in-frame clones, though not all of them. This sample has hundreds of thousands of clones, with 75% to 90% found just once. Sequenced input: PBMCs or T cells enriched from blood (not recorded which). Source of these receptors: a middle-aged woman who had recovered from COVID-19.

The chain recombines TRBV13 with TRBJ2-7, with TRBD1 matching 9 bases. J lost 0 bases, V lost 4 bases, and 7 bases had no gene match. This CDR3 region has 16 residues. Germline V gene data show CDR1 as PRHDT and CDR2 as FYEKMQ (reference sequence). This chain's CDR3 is CASSSTGGAPSYEQYF. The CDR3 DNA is TGTGCCAGCAGCTCTACAGGGGGCGCGCCCTCCTACGAGCAGTACTTC.

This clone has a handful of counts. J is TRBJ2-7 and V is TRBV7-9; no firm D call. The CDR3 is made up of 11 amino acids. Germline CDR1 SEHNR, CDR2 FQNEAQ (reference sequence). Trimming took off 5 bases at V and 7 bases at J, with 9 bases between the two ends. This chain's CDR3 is CASSPLLEQYF. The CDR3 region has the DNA TGTGCCAGCAGCCCCCTACTAGAGCAGTACTTC.

The CDR3 region is CATSRGGRAGANVLTF. The CDR3 DNA sequence: TGTGCCACCAGCAGAGGAGGGCGCGCTGGGGCCAACGTCCTGACTTTC. The chain employs TRBV15 and TRBJ2-6; possible D gene TRBD2, 5 bases. In germline, CDR1 is LNHNV, CDR2 YYDKDF (reference sequence). The V end lost 1 base, the J end lost 2 bases, and 9 bases lay between the germline ends. The CDR3 runs to 16 residues.

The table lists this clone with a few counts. CDR3 region: CASSEEGGTDTQYF. The DNA for the CDR3 is TGTGCCAGCAGTGAAGAGGGAGGCACAGATACGCAGTATTTT. V usage is TRBV6-4 and J usage is TRBJ2-3; tentatively, D is TRBD2 (5 bases). Germline CDR1 reads MRHNA; CDR2 reads SNTAGT. The V end lost 3 bases, the J end lost 1 base, and 8 bases lay between the germline ends. There are 14 residues in the CDR3.

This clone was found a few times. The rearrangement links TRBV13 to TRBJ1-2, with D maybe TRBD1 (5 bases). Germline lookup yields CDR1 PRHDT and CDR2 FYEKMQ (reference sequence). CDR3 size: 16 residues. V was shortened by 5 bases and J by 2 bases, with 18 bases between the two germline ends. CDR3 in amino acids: CASSPPGGTGNYGYTF. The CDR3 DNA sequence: TGTGCCAGCAGCCCCCCGGGGGGGACGGGGAACTATGGCTACACCTTC.

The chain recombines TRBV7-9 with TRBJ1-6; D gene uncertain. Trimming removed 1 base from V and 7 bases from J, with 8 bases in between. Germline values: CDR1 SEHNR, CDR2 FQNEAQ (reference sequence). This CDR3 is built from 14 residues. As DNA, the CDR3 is TGTGCCAGCAGCTTAGTTGGCGGGAATTCACCCCTCCACTTT. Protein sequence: CASSLVGGNSPLHF.

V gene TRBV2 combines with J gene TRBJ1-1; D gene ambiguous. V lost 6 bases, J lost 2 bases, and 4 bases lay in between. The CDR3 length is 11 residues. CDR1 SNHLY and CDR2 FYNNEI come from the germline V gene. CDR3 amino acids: CASSLNTEAFF. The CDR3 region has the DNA TGTGCCAGCAGCCTAAACACTGAAGCTTTCTTT.

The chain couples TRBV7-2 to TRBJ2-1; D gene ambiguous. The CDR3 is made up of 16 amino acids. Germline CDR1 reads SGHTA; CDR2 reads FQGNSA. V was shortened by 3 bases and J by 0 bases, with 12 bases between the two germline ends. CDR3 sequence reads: CASSLISMSSYNEQFF. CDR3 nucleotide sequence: TGTGCCAGCAGCTTGATTAGCATGAGCTCCTACAATGAGCAGTTCTTC.

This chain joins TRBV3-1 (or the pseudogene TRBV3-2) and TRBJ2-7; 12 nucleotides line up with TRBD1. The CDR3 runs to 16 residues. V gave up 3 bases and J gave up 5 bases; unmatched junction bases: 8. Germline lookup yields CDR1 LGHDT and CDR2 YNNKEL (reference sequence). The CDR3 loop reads CASSQHPGTGGNEQYF. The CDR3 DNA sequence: TGTGCCAGCAGCCAGCATCCCGGGACAGGGGGCAACGAGCAGTACTTC.

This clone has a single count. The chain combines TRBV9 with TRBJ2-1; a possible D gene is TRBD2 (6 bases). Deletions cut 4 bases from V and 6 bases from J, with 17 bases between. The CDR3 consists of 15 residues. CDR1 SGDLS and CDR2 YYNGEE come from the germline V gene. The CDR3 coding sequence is TGTGCCAGCAGCATGGGGGGATGGGGTTCCAATGAGCAGTTCTTC. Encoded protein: CASSMGGWGSNEQFF. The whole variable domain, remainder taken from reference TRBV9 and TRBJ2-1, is DSGVTQTPKHLITATGQRVTLRCSPRSGDLSVYWYQQSLDQGLQFLIQYYNGEERAKGNILERFSAQQFPDLHSELNLSSLELGDSALYFCASSMGGWGSNEQFFGPGTRLTVL.

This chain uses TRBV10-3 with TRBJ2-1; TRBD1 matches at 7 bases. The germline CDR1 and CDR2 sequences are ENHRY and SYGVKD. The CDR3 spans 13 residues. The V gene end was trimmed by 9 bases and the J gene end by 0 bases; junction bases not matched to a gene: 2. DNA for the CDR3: TGTGCCATAGGGACAGTCTCCTACAATGAGCAGTTCTTC. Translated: CAIGTVSYNEQFF.

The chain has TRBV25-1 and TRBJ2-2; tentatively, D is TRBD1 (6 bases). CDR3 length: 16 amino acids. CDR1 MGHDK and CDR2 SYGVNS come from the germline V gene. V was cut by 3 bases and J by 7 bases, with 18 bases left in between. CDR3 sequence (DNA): TGTGCCAGCAGTGAGGTATCACAGGGAAGAAACGGGGAGCTGTTTTTT. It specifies CASSEVSQGRNGELFF.

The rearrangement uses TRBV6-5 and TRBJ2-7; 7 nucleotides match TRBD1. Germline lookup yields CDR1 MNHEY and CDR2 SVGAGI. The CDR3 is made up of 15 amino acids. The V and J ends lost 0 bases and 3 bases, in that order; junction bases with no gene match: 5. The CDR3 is CASSYSMTGSYEQYF. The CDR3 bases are TGTGCCAGCAGTTACTCAATGACAGGGAGCTACGAGCAGTACTTC.

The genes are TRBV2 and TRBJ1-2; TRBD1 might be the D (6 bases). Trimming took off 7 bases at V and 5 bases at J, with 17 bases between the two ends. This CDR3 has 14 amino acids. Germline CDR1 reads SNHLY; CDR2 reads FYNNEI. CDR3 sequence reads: CASTLNRDIYGYTF. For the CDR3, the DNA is TGTGCCAGCACACTAAATAGGGACATTTATGGCTACACCTTC.

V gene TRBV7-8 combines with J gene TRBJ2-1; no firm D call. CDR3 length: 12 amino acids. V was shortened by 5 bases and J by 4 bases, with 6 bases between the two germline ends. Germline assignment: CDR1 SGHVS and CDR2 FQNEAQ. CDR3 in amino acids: CASSPQYNEQFF. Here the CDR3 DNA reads TGTGCCAGCAGCCCTCAGTACAATGAGCAGTTCTTC.

CDR3 nucleotide sequence: TGCAGCGTTGGACAAGTCTATGGCTACACCTTC. This sequence encodes CSVGQVYGYTF. The V call is TRBV29-1, the J call TRBJ1-2; D is unclear. Germline values: CDR1 SQVTM, CDR2 ANQGSEA. V was clipped by 4 bases and J by 4 bases, with 7 bases between them. The CDR3 covers 11 residues. Using reference TRBV29-1 and TRBJ1-2 for the parts outside the CDR3, the full variable domain is SAVISQKPSRDICQRGTSLTIQCQVDSQVTMMFWYRQQPGQSLTLIATANQGSEATYESGFVIDKFPISRPNLTFSTLTVSNMSPEDSSIYLCSVGQVYGYTFGSGTRLTVV.

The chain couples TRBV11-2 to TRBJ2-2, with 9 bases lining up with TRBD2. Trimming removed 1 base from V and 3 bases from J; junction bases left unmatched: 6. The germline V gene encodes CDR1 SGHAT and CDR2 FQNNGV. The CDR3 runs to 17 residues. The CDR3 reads CASSLATSGGYTGELFF. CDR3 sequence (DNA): TGTGCCAGCAGCTTAGCGACTAGCGGAGGATACACCGGGGAGCTGTTTTTT.

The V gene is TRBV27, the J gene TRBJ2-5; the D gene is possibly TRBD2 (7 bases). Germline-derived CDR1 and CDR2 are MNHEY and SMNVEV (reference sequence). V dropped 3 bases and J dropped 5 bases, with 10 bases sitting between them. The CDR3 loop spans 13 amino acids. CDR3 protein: CASSFGGAETQYF. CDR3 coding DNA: TGTGCCAGCAGTTTTGGGGGGGCCGAGACCCAGTACTTC.

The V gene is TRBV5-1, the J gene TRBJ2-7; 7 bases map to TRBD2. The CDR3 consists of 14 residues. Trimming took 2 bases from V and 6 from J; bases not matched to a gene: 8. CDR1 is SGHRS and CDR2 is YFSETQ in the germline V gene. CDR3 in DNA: TGCGCCAGCAGCTTTGCGGGAGAGGTAGGCGAGCAGTACTTC. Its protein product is CASSFAGEVGEQYF.